This entry lists 24 T cell receptor beta chains sequenced from one sample in a study of OX40 agonist ivuxolimab in advanced cancers. The table came from immunoSEQ multiplex PCR; TCRdb's copy has only in-frame clones and leaves some out. This table holds around 66,000 clones, approximately 93% found once. The input for sequencing was CD4+ or CD8+ T cells sorted from blood, taken in a trial of the OX40 agonist ivuxolimab. These receptors all come from an adult with an advanced solid tumor such as melanoma, head and neck, liver or kidney cancer.

The chain combines TRBV25-1 with TRBJ2-2, with D possibly being TRBD1 or TRBD2 (5 bases each). The CDR3 covers 13 residues. The ends were cut back, 1 base at V and 5 bases at J, with 5 bases in the middle. The germline gives CDR1 MGHDK, CDR2 SYGVNS. The CDR3 DNA follows: TGTGCCAGCAGTGAATGGGGGACCGGGGAGCTGTTTTTT. It specifies CASSEWGTGELFF.

The rearrangement joins TRBV4-1 to TRBJ2-7; TRBD2 might be the D (6 bases). Germline-derived CDR1 and CDR2 are MGHRA and YSYEKL. V was shortened by 4 bases and J by 1 base, with 14 bases between the two germline ends. CDR3 length equals 15 residues. DNA of the CDR3: TGCGCCAGCAGCCCCCAGCAGGGAGGATCCTACGAGCAGTACTTC. Translated: CASSPQQGGSYEQYF.

The chain carries TRBV27 and TRBJ2-7; 7 bases match TRBD2. J lost 6 bases, V lost 7 bases, and 12 bases had no gene match. Germline-derived CDR1 and CDR2 are MNHEY and SMNVEV (reference sequence). This CDR3 contains 14 residues. CDR3 amino acids: CASTPLGGEGEQYF. CDR3 coding DNA: TGTGCCAGCACGCCCCTCGGCGGGGAGGGCGAGCAGTACTTC.

A word on this clone: Other DNA sequences in the sample encode the same CDR3. CDR3: CASSLGVNTEAFF. CDR3 sequence (DNA): TGTGCCAGCAGTTTAGGCGTGAACACTGAAGCTTTCTTT. V is TRBV28 and J is TRBJ1-1; D ambiguous. CDR1 is MDHEN, CDR2 SYDVKM, per germline. This CDR3 contains 13 residues. Deletions cut 2 bases from V and 0 bases from J, with 4 bases between.

This clone was seen a single time. The chain links TRBV2 to TRBJ2-7, with 10 bases aligning to TRBD1. The CDR3 is 15 residues long. The V gene's germline CDR1 is SNHLY and CDR2 FYNNEI. J lost 6 bases, V lost 6 bases, and 11 bases had no gene match. The CDR3 DNA reads as TGTGCCAGCAGCTCACCGACAGGGGGCTCAGTCGAGCAGTACTTC. This sequence encodes CASSSPTGGSVEQYF.

The V gene is TRBV4-1, the J gene TRBJ1-1; D is possibly TRBD1 (5 bases). Looked up from germline, CDR1 is MGHRA and CDR2 is YSYEKL. The germline V and J ends were trimmed by 1 base and 3 bases, with 12 bases remaining between them. CDR3 size: 15 residues. The CDR3 bases are TGCGCCAGCAGCCAAGTACTGGGAGGGGACACTGAAGCTTTCTTT. This sequence encodes CASSQVLGGDTEAFF.

The chain joins TRBV5-1 to TRBJ2-5; D call uncertain. V dropped 0 bases and J dropped 1 base, with 10 bases sitting between them. Germline V gene data show CDR1 as SGHRS and CDR2 as YFSETQ. CDR3 length equals 15 residues. The CDR3 DNA reads as TGCGCCAGCAGCTTGGGACCCCCCGTCCAAGAGACCCAGTACTTC. Its translation is CASSLGPPVQETQYF.

The rearrangement joins TRBV19 to TRBJ1-2; D not resolved. The germline V and J ends were trimmed by 3 bases and 3 bases, with 14 bases remaining between them. CDR1 and CDR2 (germline): LNHDA, SQIVND (reference sequence). This CDR3 spans 15 amino acids. CDR3 DNA sequence: TGTGCCAGTAGTATCTCCATCCGCGGCCACTATGGCTACACCTTC. Translating it yields CASSISIRGHYGYTF.

J is TRBJ2-2 and V is TRBV9, with a weak D call TRBD2 (6 bases). V was trimmed by 6 bases and J by 1 base, leaving 13 bases between them. Germline V gene data show CDR1 as SGDLS and CDR2 as YYNGEE. The CDR3 is made up of 15 amino acids. The CDR3 nucleotides are TGTGCCAGCACCCCGTGGAGGGGGAACACCGGGGAGCTGTTTTTT. Residues: CASTPWRGNTGELFF. The whole variable domain, remainder taken from reference TRBV9 and TRBJ2-2, is DSGVTQTPKHLITATGQRVTLRCSPRSGDLSVYWYQQSLDQGLQFLIQYYNGEERAKGNILERFSAQQFPDLHSELNLSSLELGDSALYFCASTPWRGNTGELFFGEGSRLTVL.

The chain links TRBV29-1 to TRBJ1-2; 7 bases line up with TRBD1. V dropped 6 bases and J dropped 0; count of bases not matched to a gene: 7. This CDR3 contains 14 residues. Per germline, CDR1 SQVTM and CDR2 ANQGSEA. The chain's CDR3 is CSVQDRASNYGYTF. CDR3 coding DNA: TGCAGCGTGCAAGACAGGGCCTCTAACTATGGCTACACCTTC.

The J gene is TRBJ1-6, the V gene TRBV7-9; D is undetermined. V lost 1 base, J lost 0 bases, and 7 bases lay in between. The CDR3 spans 16 residues. The germline CDR1 and CDR2 sequences are SEHNR and FQNEAQ (reference sequence). The CDR3 here is CASSLEGDSYNSPLHF. CDR3 DNA sequence: TGTGCCAGCAGCTTAGAGGGAGACTCCTATAATTCACCCCTCCACTTT.

The chain carries TRBV7-6 and TRBJ2-3; 9 nucleotides match TRBD2. The CDR3 length is 17 residues. The ends lost 3 bases at V and 1 base at J; junction bases unmatched: 8. The germline V gene encodes CDR1 SGHVS and CDR2 FNYEAQ. The CDR3 DNA reads TGTGCCAGCAGCTTCAGGGCGGGGGGGCTCGGCACAGATACGCAGTATTTT. Its translation: CASSFRAGGLGTDTQYF.

This clone is a singleton in its sample. J is TRBJ1-2 and V is TRBV10-2; the D is unclear. Per germline, CDR1 WSHSY and CDR2 SAAADI. The CDR3 length is 14 residues. V was cut by 4 bases and J by 4 bases, with 13 bases left in between. CDR3 in amino acids: CASSGAESLYGYTF. The CDR3 nucleotides read TGCGCCAGCAGTGGGGCAGAAAGTCTCTATGGCTACACCTTC.

The chain has TRBV4-1 and TRBJ2-5; D not resolved. From germline, CDR1 is MGHRA and CDR2 YSYEKL. The CDR3 sequence is 15 residues long. Trimming removed 0 bases from V and 5 bases from J, with 13 bases in between. CDR3 sequence (DNA): TGCGCCAGCAGCCAAGACCAAGACGGATACGAGACCCAGTACTTC. The encoded protein is CASSQDQDGYETQYF.

In this sample, this clone turned up once. This sequence joins TRBV29-1 and TRBJ2-7; D is perhaps TRBD2 (6 bases). This CDR3 contains 11 residues. Germline loops: CDR1 SQVTM, CDR2 ANQGSEA. V lost 7 bases and J 0 bases, leaving 7 bases between the germline ends. This CDR3 is CSGGDSYEQYF. CDR3 nucleotide sequence: TGCAGCGGGGGGGACTCCTACGAGCAGTACTTC.

V is TRBV7-9 and J is TRBJ1-6; 7 bases fit TRBD1. Trimming cost V 1 base and J 7 bases; bases outside gene matches: 4. Germline lookup yields CDR1 SEHNR and CDR2 FQNEAQ (reference sequence). This CDR3 spans 15 amino acids. Here the CDR3 reads CASSLGDRVNSPLHF. The CDR3 DNA reads as TGTGCCAGCAGCTTAGGAGACAGGGTCAATTCACCCCTCCACTTT.

J is TRBJ2-7 and V is TRBV14; D might be TRBD1 (5 bases). This CDR3 comprises 13 residues. The germline V gene encodes CDR1 SGHDN and CDR2 FVKESK. V lost 4 bases, J lost 1 base, and 8 bases lay in between. CDR3 sequence (DNA): TGTGCCAGCAGCCGCACAGGTTCCTACGAGCAGTACTTC. Amino acid sequence: CASSRTGSYEQYF.

This chain uses TRBV2 with TRBJ1-1; D call uncertain. The CDR3 length is 13 residues. CDR1 is SNHLY and CDR2 is FYNNEI in the germline V gene. Trimming pared 6 bases from V and 1 base from J, leaving 9 bases between. CDR3 coding DNA: TGTGCCAGCAGATACCCCGGGAACACTGAAGCTTTCTTT. It translates to CASRYPGNTEAFF. Full variable domain (outside the CDR3, taken from reference TRBV2 and TRBJ1-1): EPEVTQTPSHQVTQMGQEVILRCVPISNHLYFYWYRQILGQKVEFLVSFYNNEISEKSEIFDDQFSVERPDGSNFTLKIRSTKLEDSAMYFCASRYPGNTEAFFGQGTRLTVV.

J is TRBJ1-1 and V is TRBV11-2, with no clear D. Trimming stripped 6 bases from V and 0 bases from J, with 5 bases between. The CDR3 runs 12 residues. Germline-derived CDR1 and CDR2 are SGHAT and FQNNGV. The CDR3 region has the DNA TGTGCCAGCAGTCAACTGAACACTGAAGCTTTCTTT. Amino acid sequence: CASSQLNTEAFF.

This chain connects TRBV9 to TRBJ2-7; D is possibly TRBD1 or TRBD2 (5 bases each). The CDR3 consists of 12 residues. Germline CDR1 is SGDLS and CDR2 is YYNGEE. V was trimmed by 0 bases and J by 8 bases, leaving 9 bases between them. CDR3 sequence (DNA): TGTGCCAGCAGCGTAGATCAGGGACAGCAGTACTTC. Translation gives CASSVDQGQQYF.

Written as DNA, the CDR3 is TGTGCCAGCAGTTCAAGGGGGAGAAGTAGGGACAATGAGCAGTTCTTC. Translating gives CASSSRGRSRDNEQFF. J is TRBJ2-1 and V is TRBV14, with D possibly TRBD1 on 6 matching bases. The CDR3 has 16 residues. V was pared by 6 bases and J by 5 bases, with 20 bases between. CDR1 SGHDN and CDR2 FVKESK come from the germline V gene.

This rearrangement joins TRBV14 to TRBJ1-1; 7 bases are a match to TRBD1. This CDR3 has 17 residues. Germline assignment: CDR1 SGHDN and CDR2 FVKESK. With V trimmed by 1 base and J by 0 bases, 8 bases remained unmatched. The CDR3 DNA follows: TGTGCCAGCAGCCAAGGCAGGGGGGAATACGTGAACACTGAAGCTTTCTTT. It translates to CASSQGRGEYVNTEAFF. The variable domain in full, with the rest retrieved from reference TRBV14 and TRBJ1-1, is EAGVTQFPSHSVIEKGQTVTLRCDPISGHDNLYWYRRVMGKEIKFLLHFVKESKQDESGMPNNRFLAERTGGTYSTLKVQPAELEDSGVYFCASSQGRGEYVNTEAFFGQGTRLTVV.

This chain connects TRBV4-1 to TRBJ1-5, with D unclear. This CDR3 region has 13 residues. Germline V CDR1 and CDR2: MGHRA, YSYEKL. Trimming cost V 5 bases and J 0 bases, with 5 bases left between them. Here the CDR3 DNA reads TGCGCCAGCAGCGCTAGTAGCAATCAGCCCCAGCATTTT. This codes for CASSASSNQPQHF.

This chain links TRBV14 with TRBJ2-3; 7 nucleotides line up with TRBD1. Germline V gene lookup returns CDR1 SGHDN and CDR2 FVKESK. The CDR3 has 16 residues. V gave up 0 bases and J gave up 5 bases; unmatched junction bases: 8. For the CDR3, the DNA is TGTGCCAGCAGCCAAGATTCCTGGCAGGGGGAAGATACGCAGTATTTT. The encoded protein is CASSQDSWQGEDTQYF.